This passage covers 10 T cell receptor beta chains from one sample sequenced in a study of spatial heterogeneity in lung cancer. Each CDR3 protein is one row after TCRdb ran MiXCR on the 5' RACE reads. The sample holds 60,000 to 65,000 distinct CDR3 sequences, 7% to 10% seen once. As to time point: sample taken at primary tumor resection. From tumor, nontumor lung or frozen PBMC, whole RNA was taken unsorted for sequencing. The specimen was PBMCs, collected at surgery. The receptors come from a female donor with early-stage non-small cell lung cancer.

This clonotype was seen more than once but under ten times. The chain has TRBV7-2 and TRBJ1-2, with 7 positions matching TRBD1. With V trimmed by 5 bases and J by 7 bases, 10 bases remained unmatched. The CDR3 length is 14 residues. The V gene's germline CDR1 is SGHTA and CDR2 FQGNSA. CDR3 protein: CASSPPGGATGYTF. The CDR3 nucleotides are TGTGCCAGCAGCCCCCCAGGGGGGGCAACTGGCTACACCTTC.

This clonotype showed up just a few times. This chain links TRBV20-1 with TRBJ1-5, with TRBD1 identical over 9 bases. Germline trimming cut 2 bases from V and 0 bases from J; bases unmatched to any gene: 8. CDR3 length: 17 residues. CDR1 and CDR2 from the germline V gene are DFQATT and SNEGSKA (reference sequence). The CDR3 loop reads CSARPGQGLFSNQPQHF. The DNA for the CDR3 is TGCAGTGCTAGACCGGGACAGGGACTCTTTAGCAATCAGCCCCAGCATTTT.

This sequence joins TRBV3-1 and TRBJ2-1, with 11 positions matching TRBD2. CDR1 LGHDT and CDR2 YNNKEL come from the germline V gene (reference sequence). V gave up 0 bases and J gave up 7 bases; unmatched junction bases: 5. The CDR3 is made up of 16 amino acids. This CDR3 reads CASSQDLAGGRNEQFF. The CDR3 DNA reads TGTGCCAGCAGCCAAGATCTAGCGGGAGGTCGAAATGAGCAGTTCTTC.

There are a few counts of this clonotype. The chain is built from TRBV9 and TRBJ2-7; D perhaps matches TRBD1 (5 bases). This CDR3 comprises 15 residues. V was shortened by 0 bases and J by 2 bases, with 12 bases between the two germline ends. Germline-derived CDR1 and CDR2 are SGDLS and YYNGEE. CDR3 nucleotide sequence: TGTGCCAGCAGCGTAGATGCAGGGTCGGCCTACGAGCAGTACTTC. It encodes CASSVDAGSAYEQYF.

This clonotype was seen ten or more times. The chain combines TRBV28 with TRBJ1-5; a possible D gene is TRBD1 (6 bases). V dropped 1 base and J dropped 1 base, with 14 bases sitting between them. The CDR3 has 17 residues. Germline values: CDR1 MDHEN, CDR2 SYDVKM. Here the CDR3 reads CASSLLAGAASNQPQHF. CDR3 nucleotides: TGTGCCAGCAGTTTATTAGCGGGGGCGGCAAGCAATCAGCCCCAGCATTTT.

The genes are TRBV28 and TRBJ1-5; D might be TRBD1 (6 bases). The CDR3 has 16 amino acids. Trimming removed 5 bases from V and 4 bases from J, with 18 bases in between. Germline CDR1 MDHEN, CDR2 SYDVKM. The CDR3 coding sequence is TGTGCCAGCAGTCCCCGGGGGGGGGCCCAAAATCAGCCCCAGCATTTT. Encoded protein: CASSPRGGAQNQPQHF.

This clonotype showed up just a few times. J is TRBJ2-1 and V is TRBV14, with 8 bases aligning to TRBD1. Trimming took 3 bases from V and 0 from J; bases not matched to a gene: 10. Germline values: CDR1 SGHDN, CDR2 FVKESK. This CDR3 is built from 18 residues. The CDR3 DNA reads TGTGCCAGCAGCCAGGCCCGGGACAGGCTAAGCTCCTACAATGAGCAGTTCTTC. The encoded protein is CASSQARDRLSSYNEQFF.

At least ten counts were recorded for this clonotype. The chain has TRBV12-3 or TRBV12-4 and TRBJ2-6; perhaps TRBD1 as D (6 bases). V was clipped by 8 bases and J by 3 bases, with 8 bases between them. The CDR3 has 13 amino acids. CDR3 in DNA: TGTGCCAGCGGGGGCGGTGGGGCCAACGTCCTGACTTTC. It yields the protein CASGGGGANVLTF.

This clonotype showed up just a few times. This sequence joins TRBV11-3 and TRBJ2-1, with 9 bases matching TRBD2. CDR3 length: 13 amino acids. The V gene end was trimmed by 1 base and the J gene end by 13 bases; junction bases not matched to a gene: 5. Germline V gives CDR1 SGHNT, CDR2 YENEEA. The CDR3: CASSLGSGGRQFF. The CDR3 DNA reads TGTGCCAGCAGCTTAGGTAGCGGGGGACGACAGTTCTTC.

This clonotype has just a few counts. The V and J genes are TRBV25-1 and TRBJ2-7; no reliable D call. Germline-derived CDR1 and CDR2 are MGHDK and SYGVNS. The CDR3 extends over 12 amino acids. Trimming removed 1 base at V and 4 bases at J, with 5 bases between. The CDR3 nucleotides read TGTGCCAGCAGTGAATTGGGGTACGAGCAGTACGTC. Its translation is CASSELGYEQYV.